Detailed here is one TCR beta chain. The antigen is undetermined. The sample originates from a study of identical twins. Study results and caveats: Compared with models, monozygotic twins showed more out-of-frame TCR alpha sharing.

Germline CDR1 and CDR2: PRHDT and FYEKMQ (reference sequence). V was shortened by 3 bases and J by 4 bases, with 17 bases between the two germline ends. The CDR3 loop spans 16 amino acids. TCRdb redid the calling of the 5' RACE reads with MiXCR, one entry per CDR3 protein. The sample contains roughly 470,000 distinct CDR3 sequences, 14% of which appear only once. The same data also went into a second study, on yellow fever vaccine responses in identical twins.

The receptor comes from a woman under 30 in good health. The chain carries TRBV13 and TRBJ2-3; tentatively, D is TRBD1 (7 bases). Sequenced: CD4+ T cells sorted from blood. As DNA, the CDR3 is TGTGCCAGCAGCTTGCTGCGGGACAGACAAGCAGATACGCAGTATTTT. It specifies CASSLLRDRQADTQYF.